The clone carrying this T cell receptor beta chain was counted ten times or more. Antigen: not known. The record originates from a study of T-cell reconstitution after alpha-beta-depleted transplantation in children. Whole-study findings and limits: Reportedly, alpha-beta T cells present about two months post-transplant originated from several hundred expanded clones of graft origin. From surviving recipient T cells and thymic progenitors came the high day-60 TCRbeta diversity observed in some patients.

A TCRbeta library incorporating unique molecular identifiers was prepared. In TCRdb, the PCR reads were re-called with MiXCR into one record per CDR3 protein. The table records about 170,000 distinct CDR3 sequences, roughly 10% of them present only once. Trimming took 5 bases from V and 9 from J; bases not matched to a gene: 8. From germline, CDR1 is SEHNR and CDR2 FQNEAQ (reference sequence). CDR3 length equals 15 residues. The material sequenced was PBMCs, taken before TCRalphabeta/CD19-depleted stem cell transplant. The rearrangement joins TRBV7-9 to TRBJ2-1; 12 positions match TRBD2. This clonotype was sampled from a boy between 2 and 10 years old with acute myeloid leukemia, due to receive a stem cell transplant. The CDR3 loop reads CASSLPSGGAGEQFF. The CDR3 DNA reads TGTGCCAGCAGCCTGCCTAGCGGGGGGGCAGGTGAGCAGTTCTTC.